The rows below give T cell receptor beta chains drawn from one sample of a study of shared clonotypes between healthy human individuals. TCRdb keeps only in-frame clones here, not all; method: immunoSEQ multiplex PCR. Of approximately 1.5 million clones in the sample, roughly 98.5% are singletons; the top ten hold 0.36%. Sequencing was done on a sample of naive CD4+ T cells sorted from blood. The receptors come from a man aged 25 to 45 in good health. Both conserved end residues are trimmed from each CDR3.

cdr3_length,v_call,j_call,cdr3_aa
14,TRBV5-1,TRBJ1-2,ASSLGVRRANYGYT
13,TRBV6-4,TRBJ1-1,ASSGDNGQNTEAF
12,TRBV28,TRBJ1-4,ASRDDRLMRKLF
11,TRBV9,TRBJ2-1,ASSASEYNEQF
13,TRBV28,TRBJ1-5,ASSLPGQGVWPQH
13,TRBV28,TRBJ2-7,ASSSSGTPNYEQY
11,TRBV7-9,TRBJ1-2,ASSPIYRDRSI
12,TRBV27,TRBJ1-1,ASSLAQGHTEAF
15,TRBV4-1,TRBJ2-3,ASSQGGAGTITDTQY
13,TRBV7-2,TRBJ2-1,ASSLGRGTYNEQF
11,TRBV7-2,TRBJ2-5,ASSTFPIETQY
15,TRBV10-1,TRBJ2-1,ASSASVVAGGPNEQF
10,TRBV6-6,TRBJ2-7,ASSYLTYEQY
15,TRBV7-3,TRBJ2-2,ASSFGLAGFGTGELF
12,TRBV19,TRBJ2-2,ASIVRENTGELF
12,TRBV30,TRBJ1-1,AWGKGGGNTEAF
11,TRBV9,TRBJ2-3,ASSAATTDTQY
11,TRBV9,TRBJ1-2,ASSDAWGYGYT
12,TRBV5-4,TRBJ1-2,ASSDRGRYYGYT
12,TRBV5-6,TRBJ2-5,ASTLGASEETQY
13,TRBV27,TRBJ1-1,ASSLSNRGRAEAF
13,TRBV19,TRBJ2-3,ASSILAASTDTQY
13,TRBV7-3,TRBJ2-1,ASSQGQGGYNEQF
11,TRBV28,TRBJ1-2,ASTSLADYGYT
12,TRBV27,TRBJ2-7,ASSILAGHYEQY
10,TRBV14,TRBJ2-7,ASSHALSEQY
15,TRBV7-9,TRBJ2-5,ASSFRLAGDVSETQY